Listed below are T cell receptor beta chains from one sample, sequenced in a study of blood T cell repertoires in COVID-19. Clones were read by immunoSEQ multiplex PCR, and TCRdb kept only the in-frame ones, dropping some. The sample yields 140,000 or so clones, around 84% seen once. Sequenced material: peripheral blood. These receptors all come from a human donor with acute or convalescent COVID-19. The donor label of this sample is uncertain. CDR3s include the opening cysteine and the closing phenylalanine or tryptophan. The D gene is left open where the match is weak. Size tells how often a clone was seen (once, few, many) or the class of an expanded clone, and some rows leave it out.

>TRBJ2-4|once|.|TRBV15
CATSLRDAAKNIQYF
TGTGCCACCAGTCTGAGGGATGCAGCCAAAAACATTCAGTACTTC
>TRBJ2-7|.|TRBD1|TRBV5-5
CASSPEPRGLNEQYF
TGTGCCAGCAGCCCCGAACCCAGGGGGCTGAACGAGCAGTACTTC
>TRBJ2-1|.|TRBD2|TRBV6-5
CASSRTSGSYNEQFF
TGTGCCAGCAGTCGGACTAGCGGGAGCTACAATGAGCAGTTCTTC
>TRBJ1-2|.|TRBD1|TRBV28
CASSTPTGLGGYTF
TGTGCCAGCAGTACACCGACAGGGTTGGGTGGCTACACCTTC
>TRBJ2-3|.|TRBD1|TRBV29-1
CSVVRQGSDTQYF
TGCAGCGTTGTGAGACAGGGGTCTGATACGCAGTATTTT
>TRBJ1-4|.|.|TRBV19
CASSRGATNEKLFF
TGTGCCAGTAGTAGGGGGGCAACTAATGAAAAACTGTTTTTT
>TRBJ2-5|.|TRBD1|TRBV6-2/TRBV6-3
CASSYATGGNRDQETQYF
TGTGCCAGCAGTTACGCCACAGGGGGAAATAGGGACCAAGAGACCCAGTACTTC
>TRBJ2-7|.|.|TRBV4-3
CASSQDLGGGTYEQYF
TGCGCCAGCAGCCAAGATTTAGGGGGTGGAACCTACGAGCAGTACTTC
>TRBJ1-4|.|TRBD1|TRBV7-3
CASSLPLGQGDEKLFF
TGTGCCAGCAGCTTACCCCTCGGACAGGGGGATGAAAAACTGTTTTTT
>TRBJ2-3|.|.|TRBV9
CASSVVAGTNTQYF
TGTGCCAGCAGCGTAGTGGCGGGAACCAATACGCAGTATTTT
>TRBJ1-5|.|.|TRBV2
CASSVGAGLEPQHF
TGTGCCAGCAGTGTGGGAGCCGGGCTAGAGCCCCAGCATTTT
>TRBJ2-2|.|.|TRBV9
CASSVAGTSGNTGELFF
TGTGCCAGCAGCGTAGCAGGGACTTCAGGCAACACCGGGGAGCTGTTTTTT
>TRBJ2-7|.|TRBD1|TRBV2
CASRTGPYEQYF
TGTGCCAGCAGGACAGGGCCCTACGAGCAGTACTTC
>TRBJ2-1|.|TRBD2|TRBV11-3
CASSLIGSSGGNEQFF
TGTGCCAGCAGCTTAATCGGCTCTAGCGGGGGCAATGAGCAGTTCTTC
>TRBJ2-1|few|.|TRBV5-4
CASSWGSYEQFF
TGTGCCAGCAGCTGGGGCTCGTACGAGCAGTTCTTC
>TRBJ2-1|.|.|TRBV11-3
CASTYDGGEQFF
TGTGCCAGCACCTACGACGGGGGTGAGCAGTTCTTC
>TRBJ2-3|.|TRBD2|TRBV7-2
CASSLLAGGTDTQYF
TGTGCCAGCAGCCTCCTAGCGGGAGGCACAGATACGCAGTATTTT
>TRBJ1-2|.|.|TRBV6-2/TRBV6-3
CASNPEGLYGYTF
TGTGCCAGCAACCCCGAGGGACTCTATGGCTACACCTTC
>TRBJ2-1|.|.|TRBV19
CASSLRGGENTEQFF
TGTGCCAGTAGTCTCAGGGGAGGGGAGAACACTGAGCAGTTCTTC
>TRBJ1-2|.|.|TRBV7-2
CASSSYYGYTF
TGTGCCAGCAGCTCTTACTATGGCTACACCTTC
>TRBJ1-3|.|TRBD1|TRBV9
CASSRDRGNTIYF
TGTGCCAGCAGCCGGGACAGGGGAAACACCATATATTTT
>TRBJ1-2|.|TRBD1|TRBV3-1/TRBV3-2
CASSQVQQGAGYGYTF
TGTGCCAGCAGCCAAGTCCAACAGGGGGCGGGGTATGGCTACACCTTC
>TRBJ2-5|.|TRBD2|TRBV5-4
CASSSPSSAGGDQETQYF
TGTGCCAGCAGCTCCCCGAGCTCTGCGGGAGGGGACCAAGAGACCCAGTACTTC
>TRBJ2-1|.|.|TRBV29-1
CSVVGSLLYNEQFF
TGCAGCGTTGTGGGGAGTCTTCTCTACAATGAGCAGTTCTTC
>TRBJ1-1|.|.|TRBV7-2
CASSPGGGLENTEAFF
TGTGCCAGCAGCCCTGGGGGGGGGCTTGAGAACACTGAAGCTTTCTTT
>TRBJ1-2|.|.|TRBV28
CASSLAGNYGYTF
TGTGCCAGCAGTTTAGCGGGTAACTATGGCTACACCTTC
>TRBJ2-2|.|TRBD1|TRBV15
CATSQTGPTNRGELFF
TGTGCCACCAGCCAGACAGGGCCCACGAATCGCGGGGAGCTGTTTTTT
>TRBJ2-2|.|.|TRBV18
CASSPRERTGELFF
TGTGCCAGCTCACCACGGGAGCGTACCGGGGAGCTGTTTTTT